The following is a T cell receptor (beta chain) sequence with its context. These data originate in a study of cytomegalovirus exposure and HLA in healthy donors. The ends were cut back, 4 bases at V and 6 bases at J, with 12 bases in the middle. This CDR3 region has 13 residues. Germline assignment: CDR1 MNHEY and CDR2 SVGAGI. PCR employed 60 Vbeta and 13 Jbeta primers. Method: immunoSEQ multiplex PCR; TCRdb's copy keeps in-frame clones and lacks some. The sample carries roughly 100,000 clones, roughly 79% recorded once. What was sequenced was PBMCs. The sequence was obtained from a woman aged 35 to 49 in good health and CMV-seronegative. This chain links TRBV6-5 with TRBJ1-2, with D unresolved. The CDR3 DNA reads TGTGCCAGCAGTTCCCCGAGAGTCCATGGCTACACCTTC. The encoded protein is CASSSPRVHGYTF.